Reported below is one T cell receptor (beta chain). This entry belongs to a study of blood T cell repertoires in COVID-19. Original data processing: Using reference gene primer amplification, nucleated cell counts were estimated. Assay: immunoSEQ multiplex PCR; the TCRdb copy retains only in-frame clones and omits some. V and J calls and clone size are as listed in that table; D and trimming were resolved from the DNA. The sample carries a few hundred thousand clones, 86% recorded once. V shed 8 bases and J 2 bases; nucleotides not matched to a gene: 12. The CDR3 is 15 amino acids. Germline CDR1 reads SNHLY; CDR2 reads FYNNEI.

This clonotype originated in a man under 40 who had recovered from COVID-19. Sequenced: peripheral blood. The chain couples TRBV2 to TRBJ2-7; 7 bases map to TRBD2. This CDR3 reads CASQLSGGDAYEQYF. The CDR3 DNA is TGTGCCAGCCAGCTAAGTGGGGGGGACGCCTACGAGCAGTACTTC.